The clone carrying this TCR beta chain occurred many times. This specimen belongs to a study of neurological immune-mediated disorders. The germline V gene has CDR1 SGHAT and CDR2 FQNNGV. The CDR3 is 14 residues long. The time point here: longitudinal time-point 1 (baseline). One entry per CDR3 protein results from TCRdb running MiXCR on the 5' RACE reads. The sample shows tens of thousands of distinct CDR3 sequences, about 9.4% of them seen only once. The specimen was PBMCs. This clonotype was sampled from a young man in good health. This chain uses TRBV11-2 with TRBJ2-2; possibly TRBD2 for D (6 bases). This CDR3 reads CVSRGTLNTGELFF. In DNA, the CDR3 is TGTGTGAGCAGAGGGACTCTTAACACCGGGGAGCTGTTTTTT.